Following are 29 T cell receptor beta chains from one sample sequenced in a study of graft-versus-host responses after intestinal transplantation. Generated by immunoSEQ multiplex PCR, the TCRdb table keeps only in-frame clones and is missing some. The data contain tens of thousands of clones, about 92% of them singletons. These receptors have no known antigen. The sequencing here drew on unstimulated CD8+ T cells sorted from spleen or lymph node cells, taken before intestinal transplant. These TCRs come from a human donor who received an intestinal transplant.

The chain is built from TRBV4-3 and TRBJ1-2; no clear D. This CDR3 has 15 amino acids. Trimming left V 0 bases short and J 4 bases short, with 12 bases between. The germline gives CDR1 LGHNA, CDR2 YSLEER. The CDR3 DNA sequence: TGCGCCAGCAGCCAAGAGAGAAGTGACTTCTATGGCTACACCTTC. It encodes CASSQERSDFYGYTF.

The V call is TRBV9, the J call TRBJ2-2; TRBD1 agrees at 8 bases. V gave up 4 bases and J gave up 6 bases; unmatched junction bases: 5. CDR1 is SGDLS, CDR2 YYNGEE, per germline. The CDR3 is made up of 14 amino acids. CDR3 loop: CASSFRQGPGELFF. Written as DNA, the CDR3 is TGTGCCAGCAGCTTTCGACAGGGGCCCGGGGAGCTGTTTTTT. Filled out from reference TRBV9 and TRBJ2-2, the complete variable domain reads DSGVTQTPKHLITATGQRVTLRCSPRSGDLSVYWYQQSLDQGLQFLIQYYNGEERAKGNILERFSAQQFPDLHSELNLSSLELGDSALYFCASSFRQGPGELFFGEGSRLTVL.

This chain uses TRBV7-8 with TRBJ2-3; 11 bases map to TRBD2. CDR1 is SGHVS, CDR2 FQNEAQ, per germline. The trim removed 5 bases at V and 1 base at J, leaving 8 bases unmatched. The length of the CDR3 is 17 residues. In nucleotides, the CDR3 is TGTGCCAGCAGCCCCACTAGCGGGGGCTTGCGCACAGATACGCAGTATTTT. Amino acids: CASSPTSGGLRTDTQYF.

The genes are TRBV7-2 and TRBJ2-7; maybe TRBD1 (5 bases). The CDR3 contains 15 residues. V was trimmed by 6 bases and J by 2 bases, leaving 17 bases between them. CDR1 is SGHTA and CDR2 is FQGNSA in the germline V gene. The CDR3 protein is CASSPGNLVTYEQYF. CDR3 sequence (DNA): TGTGCCAGCAGTCCAGGGAATTTGGTCACCTACGAGCAGTACTTC.

V is TRBV29-1 and J is TRBJ1-2, with unresolved D. The germline V gene has CDR1 SQVTM and CDR2 ANQGSEA. The V end lost 0 bases, the J end lost 0 bases, and 17 bases lay between the germline ends. CDR3 length equals 17 residues. The CDR3 sequence: CSVEEWEPIRTNYGYTF. In DNA, the CDR3 is TGCAGCGTTGAAGAGTGGGAGCCGATTCGTACTAACTATGGCTACACCTTC. Combining the CDR3 with reference TRBV29-1 and TRBJ1-2 gives the whole variable domain SAVISQKPSRDICQRGTSLTIQCQVDSQVTMMFWYRQQPGQSLTLIATANQGSEATYESGFVIDKFPISRPNLTFSTLTVSNMSPEDSSIYLCSVEEWEPIRTNYGYTFGSGTRLTVV.

The gene calls are TRBV29-1 and TRBJ2-7; the match to TRBD1 covers 9 bases. Germline trimming cut 0 bases from V and 6 bases from J; bases unmatched to any gene: 6. Germline V gives CDR1 SQVTM, CDR2 ANQGSEA. The CDR3 totals 14 residues. DNA of the CDR3: TGCAGCGTTGAAGAAGGGACAGGGCGGTTCGAGCAGTACTTC. It codes for CSVEEGTGRFEQYF.

The chain carries TRBV18 and TRBJ1-2, with 9 bases that match TRBD1. V was clipped by 3 bases and J by 3 bases; unmatched bases: 5. In germline, CDR1 is KGHSH, CDR2 LQKENI. This CDR3 contains 15 residues. CDR3 residues: CASSPPGQGYYGYTF. The CDR3 bases are TGTGCCAGCTCACCGCCGGGACAGGGATACTATGGCTACACCTTC.

The chain has TRBV4-1 and TRBJ2-3, with 14 bases matching TRBD2. The CDR3 length is 16 residues. The V gene's germline CDR1 is MGHRA and CDR2 YSYEKL. J was trimmed by 8 bases and V by 0 bases; bases with no gene match: 4. CDR3 region: CASSQETSGGAGTQYF. The CDR3 bases are TGCGCCAGCAGCCAAGAGACTAGCGGGGGGGCCGGTACGCAGTATTTT.

The chain employs TRBV4-3 and TRBJ2-7, with TRBD2 matching over 7 bases. Germline CDR1 reads LGHNA; CDR2 reads YSLEER. CDR3 length equals 15 residues. The V segment lost 2 bases and the J segment 3 bases; nucleotides outside the gene matches: 7. Here the CDR3 reads CASSQFAGESYEQYF. Written as DNA, the CDR3 is TGCGCCAGCAGCCAATTCGCGGGGGAGAGCTACGAGCAGTACTTC.

The rearrangement links TRBV12-5 to TRBJ2-7; TRBD1 might be the D (8 bases). The CDR3 has 15 amino acids. Deletions cut 6 bases from V and 2 bases from J, with 17 bases between. Germline values: CDR1 LGHNT, CDR2 FRNRAP. The CDR3 region is CASGLRGTGTYEQYF. CDR3 bases: TGTGCTAGTGGCCTGCGGGGGACAGGAACCTACGAGCAGTACTTC.

The chain is built from TRBV9 and TRBJ2-1; TRBD1 aligns across 8 bases. J lost 6 bases, V lost 0 bases, and 8 bases had no gene match. The germline V gene encodes CDR1 SGDLS and CDR2 YYNGEE. This CDR3 is 16 amino acids long. CDR3 in DNA: TGTGCCAGCAGCGTAGGGAGGACAGGGCTCAGCAATGAGCAGTTCTTC. Translation gives CASSVGRTGLSNEQFF.

In its sample, this clone was seen a few times. The chain uses TRBV14 and TRBJ1-4; TRBD1 matches 7 bases. CDR3 length equals 14 residues. Looked up from germline, CDR1 is SGHDN and CDR2 is FVKESK. With 1 base clipped from V and 6 bases from J, the junction kept 2 bases outside the gene matches. The CDR3 DNA is TGTGCCAGCAGCCAAGGGCAGGGGGATGAAAAACTGTTTTTT. Residues: CASSQGQGDEKLFF.

The chain uses TRBV2 and TRBJ1-1; 9 bases line up with TRBD1. Germline CDR1 is SNHLY and CDR2 is FYNNEI. V lost 4 bases, J lost 4 bases, and 13 bases stayed unmatched. The CDR3 sequence is 17 residues long. The CDR3 is CASSGRQGEIWGTEAFF. The CDR3 DNA sequence: TGTGCCAGCAGTGGACGACAGGGGGAAATTTGGGGCACTGAAGCTTTCTTT.

The chain has TRBV5-5 and TRBJ1-2; TRBD1 agrees at 7 bases. Trimming took 0 bases from V and 4 from J; bases not matched to a gene: 9. This CDR3 region has 16 residues. Looked up from germline, CDR1 is SGHKS and CDR2 is YYEKEE (reference sequence). CDR3 DNA: TGTGCCAGCAGCTTGGGGACAGGACCCGGATTCTATGGCTACACCTTC. Protein sequence: CASSLGTGPGFYGYTF.

The chain uses TRBV6-5 and TRBJ2-3; D unresolved. Germline values: CDR1 MNHEY, CDR2 SVGAGI. Trimming removed 2 bases at V and 6 bases at J, with 9 bases between. The CDR3 extends over 13 amino acids. This CDR3 reads CASSYGAEDTQYF. In nucleotides, the CDR3 is TGTGCCAGCAGTTACGGTGCTGAGGATACGCAGTATTTT.

This chain uses TRBV7-9 with TRBJ2-1, with D possibly being TRBD1 (6 bases). This CDR3 has 16 amino acids. Germline V gene lookup returns CDR1 SEHNR and CDR2 FQNEAQ (reference sequence). The V end was cut by 5 bases, the J end by 8 bases, with 22 bases between. Here the CDR3 DNA reads TGTGCCAGCAGCCTTGGGCAGGCAGGGGTCATCGATGAGCAGTTCTTC. As protein: CASSLGQAGVIDEQFF. Full variable domain (remainder filled in from reference TRBV7-9 and TRBJ2-1): DTGVSQNPRHKITKRGQNVTFRCDPISEHNRLYWYRQTLGQGPEFLTYFQNEAQLEKSRLLSDRFSAERPKGSFSTLEIQRTEQGDSAMYLCASSLGQAGVIDEQFFGPGTRLTVL.

This rearrangement joins TRBV5-4 to TRBJ2-3; a weak D match, TRBD2 (6 bases). CDR1 is SGHNT, CDR2 YYREEE, per germline (reference sequence). CDR3 length: 17 residues. V dropped 0 bases and J dropped 0 bases, with 14 bases sitting between them. The CDR3 spells CASSLGDGGVSTDTQYF. The CDR3 DNA follows: TGTGCCAGCAGCTTGGGAGATGGCGGGGTGAGCACAGATACGCAGTATTTT.

This chain connects TRBV11-3 to TRBJ2-1, with TRBD2 matching over 12 bases. The CDR3 is 15 amino acids. The ends lost 5 bases at V and 7 bases at J; junction bases unmatched: 6. Germline CDR1 and CDR2: SGHNT and YENEEA. The CDR3 region is CASSLLAGGRNEQFF. As DNA, the CDR3 is TGTGCCAGCAGCCTCCTAGCGGGGGGGCGAAATGAGCAGTTCTTC.

The CDR3: CASSQGLYSSGGNTIYF. The CDR3 nucleotides are TGCGCCAGCAGCCAAGGGCTCTACAGCTCAGGAGGAAACACCATATATTTT. This rearrangement joins TRBV4-3 to TRBJ1-3; no definite D call. The V gene lost 1 base and the J gene lost 4 bases, with 17 bases spanning the gap. Germline CDR1 is LGHNA and CDR2 is YSLEER. The CDR3 has 17 amino acids.

This chain joins TRBV27 and TRBJ2-6; 9 bases are a match to TRBD1. The V and J ends lost 5 bases and 0 bases, in that order; junction bases with no gene match: 5. Germline V lookup: CDR1 MNHEY, CDR2 SMNVEV (reference sequence). CDR3 length: 17 residues. DNA of the CDR3: TGTGCCAGCAGTCCGACAGGGGGGCCCTCTGGGGCCAACGTCCTGACTTTC. It specifies CASSPTGGPSGANVLTF.

V is TRBV5-6 and J is TRBJ1-5; the match to TRBD1 covers 7 bases. This CDR3 has 14 residues. CDR1 is SGHDT, CDR2 YYEEEE, per germline. The V gene end was trimmed by 3 bases and the J gene end by 5 bases; junction bases not matched to a gene: 5. CDR3 in amino acids: CASSYGQVDQPQHF. CDR3 nucleotides: TGTGCCAGCAGCTACGGACAGGTTGATCAGCCCCAGCATTTT.

This sequence joins TRBV27 and TRBJ1-2, with D perhaps TRBD1 (5 bases). The germline V and J ends were trimmed by 0 bases and 8 bases, with 16 bases remaining between them. Germline values: CDR1 MNHEY, CDR2 SMNVEV (reference sequence). The CDR3 sequence is 15 residues long. CDR3 loop: CASSLSPTDIKGYTF. CDR3 nucleotides: TGTGCCAGCAGTTTATCGCCGACGGACATAAAAGGCTACACCTTC.

This rearrangement joins TRBV4-1 to TRBJ1-6; D remains ambiguous. The ends were cut back, 5 bases at V and 6 bases at J, with 8 bases in the middle. Germline CDR1 is MGHRA and CDR2 is YSYEKL. This CDR3 region has 13 residues. Written as DNA, the CDR3 is TGCGCCAGCAGCAGTCAGTCTAATTCACCCCTCCACTTT. Translated: CASSSQSNSPLHF.

The chain is built from TRBV4-3 and TRBJ1-2; tentatively, D is TRBD1 (5 bases). Germline V lookup: CDR1 LGHNA, CDR2 YSLEER. Deletions cut 0 bases from V and 7 bases from J, with 18 bases between. The CDR3 is 16 residues long. The CDR3, as DNA: TGCGCCAGCAGCCAAGATGGGCAGGGTAACGTAGCTGGCTACACCTTC. Encoded protein: CASSQDGQGNVAGYTF.

This clone was seen a single time. The chain employs TRBV7-2 and TRBJ2-3; the D is unclear. The germline V and J ends were trimmed by 5 bases and 6 bases, with 12 bases remaining between them. Germline values: CDR1 SGHTA, CDR2 FQGNSA. The CDR3 length is 13 residues. The DNA of the CDR3 is TGTGCCAGCAGCGATTTCGCAGGCGATACGCAGTATTTT. The encoded protein is CASSDFAGDTQYF.

The chain uses TRBV11-3 and TRBJ1-2; D perhaps matches TRBD1 (6 bases). The CDR3 extends over 16 amino acids. Germline lookup yields CDR1 SGHNT and CDR2 YENEEA. V was cut by 5 bases and J by 6 bases, with 22 bases left in between. Here the CDR3 DNA reads TGTGCCAGCAGCCACCGAGGGATTGGACAGACGGATGGCTACACCTTC. Its translation: CASSHRGIGQTDGYTF.

The chain combines TRBV6-6 with TRBJ2-5, with TRBD1 identical over 10 bases. From germline, CDR1 is MNHNY and CDR2 SVGAGI (reference sequence). The CDR3 sequence is 15 residues long. Trimming at V came to 4 bases and at J to 4 bases, leaving 6 bases not matched to a gene. CDR3 region: CASSSGTGAGETQYF. CDR3 nucleotides: TGTGCCAGCAGTTCCGGGACAGGGGCGGGAGAGACCCAGTACTTC.

This clone was observed a handful of times. The chain is built from TRBV7-9 and TRBJ2-1; D may be TRBD2 (7 bases). CDR1 is SEHNR, CDR2 FQNEAQ, per germline (reference sequence). V dropped 3 bases and J dropped 2 bases, with 11 bases sitting between them. The CDR3 sequence is 15 residues long. CDR3 nucleotides: TGTGCCAGCAGCTTGGGAGGGGGACCCTACAATGAGCAGTTCTTC. The encoded protein is CASSLGGGPYNEQFF. The variable domain in full, completed from reference TRBV7-9 and TRBJ2-1, reads DTGVSQNPRHKITKRGQNVTFRCDPISEHNRLYWYRQTLGQGPEFLTYFQNEAQLEKSRLLSDRFSAERPKGSFSTLEIQRTEQGDSAMYLCASSLGGGPYNEQFFGPGTRLTVL.

The V call is TRBV30, the J call TRBJ1-2; tentatively, D is TRBD1 (6 bases). Germline V CDR1 and CDR2: GTSNPN, SVGIG (reference sequence). The CDR3 is 13 residues long. Trimming left V 6 bases short and J 3 bases short, with 14 bases between. CDR3 sequence (DNA): TGTGCCTGTACTTCGGCAGGGGACTATGGCTACACCTTC. This translates into CACTSAGDYGYTF.